A selection of T cell receptor beta chains follows, all from one sample in a study of circulating and synovial CD4+ cells in juvenile arthritis. Method: immunoSEQ multiplex PCR; TCRdb's copy keeps in-frame clones and lacks some. In the table there are around 31,000 clones, 95% to 96% of which are singletons. The sequencing sample was made of CD4+ T cells from blood. The receptors come from a human donor with juvenile idiopathic arthritis. Both conserved end residues are part of each CDR3. The D gene is left open where the match is weak. Only part of the rows carry a size: once, few, many, or a class if the clone is expanded.

j_call | clone_size | cdr3_length | d_call | v_call | cdr3_nt | cdr3_aa
TRBJ2-7 | NA | 15 | TRBD2 | TRBV28 | TGTGCCACCGCGACTAGCGGGAGGGTTGCCTACGAGCAGTACTTC | CATATSGRVAYEQYF
TRBJ2-1 | NA | 18 | TRBD2 | TRBV5-1 | TGCGCCAGCAGCTTCGCGGGGACTAGCGGGAGAGGTGTCAATGAGCAGTTCTTC | CASSFAGTSGRGVNEQFF
TRBJ2-3 | once | 16 | NA | TRBV11-2 | TGTGCCAGCAGCAGAAAGTGGCGGGAACGGTCGGATACGCAGTATTTT | CASSRKWRERSDTQYF
TRBJ1-1 | NA | 15 | TRBD1 | TRBV7-6 | TGTGCCAGCAGCGCCGGGACAGGGCAGGGAACTGAAGCTTTCTTT | CASSAGTGQGTEAFF
TRBJ2-7 | NA | 13 | TRBD2 | TRBV29-1 | TGCAGCGTACAAGCGGGAGGGCCCTACGAGCAGTACTTC | CSVQAGGPYEQYF
TRBJ2-1 | NA | 12 | NA | TRBV6-5 | TGTGCCAGCTTAACTCCCTACAATGAGCAGTTCTTC | CASLTPYNEQFF
TRBJ1-1 | NA | 14 | TRBD1 | TRBV4-2 | TGTGCCAGCAGCCAAAGGGACAGGGGCACTGAAGCTTTCTTT | CASSQRDRGTEAFF
TRBJ2-3 | NA | 17 | NA | TRBV5-6 | TGTGCCAGCAGCTTGGGGGGCACGGCGGGGCGCACAGATACGCAGTATTTT | CASSLGGTAGRTDTQYF
TRBJ1-1 | NA | 14 | TRBD1 | TRBV2 | TGTGCCAGCAGTGCCGGGACAGCGAACACTGAAGCTTTCTTT | CASSAGTANTEAFF
TRBJ1-2 | NA | 14 | NA | TRBV4-2 | TGTGCCAGCAGCCAAGTGGCGGATCACTATGGCTACACCTTC | CASSQVADHYGYTF
TRBJ1-1 | NA | 13 | NA | TRBV5-6 | TGTGCCAGCAGCTTGACAGACAACACTGAAGCTTTCTTT | CASSLTDNTEAFF
TRBJ2-1 | NA | 19 | TRBD1 | TRBV2 | TGTGCCAGCAGTGAAACCCCCCCCGGGACAGGGGGCTCCTACAATGAGCAGTTCTTC | CASSETPPGTGGSYNEQFF
TRBJ1-1 | NA | 12 | NA | TRBV14 | TGTGCCAGCAGCCATCCCTCCGGGTTGGCTTTCTTT | CASSHPSGLAFF
TRBJ2-1 | NA | 16 | TRBD2 | TRBV5-4 | TGTGCCAGCAGCTACTTAGCGGGTATCTCCTACAATGAGCAGTTCTTC | CASSYLAGISYNEQFF
TRBJ2-1 | NA | 15 | NA | TRBV11-2 | TGTGCCAGCAGCGCGGATCCCGGGGAATACAATGAGCAGTTCTTC | CASSADPGEYNEQFF
TRBJ2-3 | NA | 11 | NA | TRBV29-1 | TGCAGCGCCAAAGCGCCAGATACGCAGTATTTT | CSAKAPDTQYF
TRBJ1-4 | few | 14 | NA | TRBV19 | TGTGCCAGTAGCCCACAGGCAACTAATGAAAAACTGTTTTTT | CASSPQATNEKLFF
TRBJ2-1 | NA | 18 | TRBD2 | TRBV11-2 | TGTGCCAGCAGCTTAGGGTCTCGACTAGCGGCCTCCTACAATGAGCAGTTCTTC | CASSLGSRLAASYNEQFF
TRBJ1-2 | NA | 15 | TRBD1 | TRBV2 | TGTGCCAGCAGCCCCCCGGGACAGACGAACTATGGCTACACCTTC | CASSPPGQTNYGYTF
TRBJ2-7 | NA | 15 | TRBD1 | TRBV6-5 | TGTGCCAGCAGTTACTCGGGACAGTCCTCCTACGAGCAGTACTTC | CASSYSGQSSYEQYF
TRBJ1-5 | NA | 15 | TRBD1 | TRBV19 | TGTGCCAGTACAGGGGGCTCGAATAGCAATCAGCCCCAGCATTTT | CASTGGSNSNQPQHF
TRBJ1-1 | NA | 10 | NA | TRBV23-1 | TGCGCCAGCGCAAATAACGGAGCTTTCTTT | CASANNGAFF
TRBJ2-2 | few | 15 | NA | TRBV21-1 | TGTGCCAGCAGCGGAGGGACAGGGGGCACCGGGGAGCTGTTTTTT | CASSGGTGGTGELFF
TRBJ1-5 | NA | 15 | TRBD1 | TRBV28 | TGTGCCAGCAGTGAACAGGGGGGTAGCAATCAGCCCCAGCATTTT | CASSEQGGSNQPQHF
TRBJ2-7 | NA | 15 | TRBD1 | TRBV5-4 | TGTGCCAGCAGCCCCCCCGACAGGGCAACCTACGAGCAGTACTTC | CASSPPDRATYEQYF
TRBJ2-1 | NA | 16 | NA | TRBV11-2 | TGTGCCAGCAGCTTTCGTTACGGGATAACTGGGAATGAGCAGTTCTTC | CASSFRYGITGNEQFF
TRBJ2-7 | NA | 17 | TRBD1 | TRBV27 | TGTGCCAGCAGTTTTAGTGGGAGGGGACAGGGCTACTACGAGCAGTACTTC | CASSFSGRGQGYYEQYF
TRBJ1-2 | NA | 12 | TRBD1 | TRBV29-1 | TGCAGCGTTCGACAGGGGACCTATGGCTACACCTTC | CSVRQGTYGYTF
TRBJ1-1 | NA | 15 | NA | TRBV19 | TGTGCCAGTAGTACCTATCAAGGTCCGGGGGCTGAAGCTTTCTTT | CASSTYQGPGAEAFF
TRBJ1-1 | NA | 14 | TRBD1 | TRBV19 | TGTGCCAGTAGTATTGGGGACAGGAACACTGAAGCTTTCTTT | CASSIGDRNTEAFF
TRBJ2-1 | once | 14 | NA | TRBV30 | TGTGCCTGGAGTGTTTCCAGTATGGCCAATGAGCAGTTCTTC | CAWSVSSMANEQFF